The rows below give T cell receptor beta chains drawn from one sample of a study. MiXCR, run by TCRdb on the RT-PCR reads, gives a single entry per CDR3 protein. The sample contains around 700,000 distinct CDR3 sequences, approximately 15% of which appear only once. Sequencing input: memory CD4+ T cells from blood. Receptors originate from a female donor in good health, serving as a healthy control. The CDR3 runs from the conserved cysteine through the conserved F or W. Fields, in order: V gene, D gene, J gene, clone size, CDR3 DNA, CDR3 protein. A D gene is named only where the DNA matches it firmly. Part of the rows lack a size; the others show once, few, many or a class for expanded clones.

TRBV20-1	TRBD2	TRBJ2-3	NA	TGCAGTGCTATGGTAGCGGGGTCCCCATCTGGCACAGATACGCAGTATTTT	CSAMVAGSPSGTDTQYF
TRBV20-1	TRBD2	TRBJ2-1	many	TGCAGTGAAGCGGGGGACAATGAGCAGTTCTTC	CSEAGDNEQFF
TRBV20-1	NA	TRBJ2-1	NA	TGCAGTGCTAGAGCCCCCGTCATGGGCGATGAGCAGTTCTTC	CSARAPVMGDEQFF
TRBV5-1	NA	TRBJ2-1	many	TGCGCCAGCACCCCGGGAGATGTGAGCTCCTACAATGAGCAGTTCTTC	CASTPGDVSSYNEQFF
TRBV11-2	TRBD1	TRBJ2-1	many	TGTGCCAGCAGCTTCGGGACAGGGACCTACAATGAGCAGTTCTTC	CASSFGTGTYNEQFF
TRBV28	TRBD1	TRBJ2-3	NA	TGTGCCAGCATACAGGGGGCTCACACAGATACGCAGTATTTT	CASIQGAHTDTQYF
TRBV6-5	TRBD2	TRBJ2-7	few	TGTGCCAGCAGAGTAGCGGGACCCTACGAGCAGTACTTC	CASRVAGPYEQYF
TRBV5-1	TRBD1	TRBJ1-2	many	TGCGCCAGCAGCGCCCGGGAACAGGGGTTTCTCTATGGCTACACCTTC	CASSAREQGFLYGYTF
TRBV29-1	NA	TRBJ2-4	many	TGCAGCGCCGAGGACAGAGAAGCCAAAAACATTCAGTACTTC	CSAEDREAKNIQYF
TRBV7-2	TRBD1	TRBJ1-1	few	TGTGCCAGCAGTTTACAGGGGTATCCCGACACTGAAGCTTTCTTT	CASSLQGYPDTEAFF
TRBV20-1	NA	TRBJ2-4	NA	TGCAGTGCTTTCCGGGACGGTATCCAGTACTTC	CSAFRDGIQYF
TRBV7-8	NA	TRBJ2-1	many	TGTGCCAGCAGGGCCCGACAGTCCAATGAGCAGTTCTTC	CASRARQSNEQFF
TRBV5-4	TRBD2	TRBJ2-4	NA	TGTGCCAGCAGCGAAGCGGGGGGCCTAGCCAAAAACATTCAGTACTTC	CASSEAGGLAKNIQYF
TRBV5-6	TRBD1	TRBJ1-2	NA	TGTGCCAGCAGCTCTTTTTCAGGGGGCCATGGCTACACCTTC	CASSSFSGGHGYTF
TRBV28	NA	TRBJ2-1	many	TGTGCCAGCAGCCCCGGGAGCTACAATGAGCAGTTCTTC	CASSPGSYNEQFF
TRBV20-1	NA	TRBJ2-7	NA	TGCAGTGCTCCGGGACCGCACTACGAGCAGTACTTC	CSAPGPHYEQYF
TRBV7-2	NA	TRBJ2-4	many	TGTGCCAGCAGCTTAGGATCAGGGGCAGGGGGGGACATTCAGTACTTC	CASSLGSGAGGDIQYF
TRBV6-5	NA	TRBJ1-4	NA	TGTGCCAGCAGTTACTCCTGGGCAGGGCGGCAAGAGCTGTTTTTT	CASSYSWAGRQELFF
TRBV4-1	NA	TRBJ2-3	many	TGCGCCAGCAGCCAAGATCGGAGGACAGATACGCAGTATTTT	CASSQDRRTDTQYF
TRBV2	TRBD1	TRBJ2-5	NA	TGTGCCAGCAGAATAAACAGGGGGCCTGAGACCCAGTACTTC	CASRINRGPETQYF
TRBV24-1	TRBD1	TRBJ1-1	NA	TGTGCCACCAGTGTCCGAGGGGACAGGGGGCCGAAAACCTCGAACACTGAAGCTTTCTTT	CATSVRGDRGPKTSNTEAFF
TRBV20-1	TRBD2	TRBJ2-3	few	TGCAGTGCTAACCCCCTACCGACTAGCGGGAGATCAGATACGCAGTATTTT	CSANPLPTSGRSDTQYF
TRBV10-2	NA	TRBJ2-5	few	TGCGCCACTTCGATACAGGGAGAGACCCAGTACTTC	CATSIQGETQYF
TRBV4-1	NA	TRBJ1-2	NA	TGCGCCAGCAGCCCACCCAGGACAGACGGTGGCTACACCTTC	CASSPPRTDGGYTF
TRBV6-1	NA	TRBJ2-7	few	TGTGCCAGCAGACAGGCTAACGAGCAGTACTTC	CASRQANEQYF
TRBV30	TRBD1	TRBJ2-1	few	TGTGCCTGGAGTGAGGGACAGGGGACCTACAATGAGCAGTTCTTC	CAWSEGQGTYNEQFF
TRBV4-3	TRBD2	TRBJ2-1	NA	TGCGCCAGCAGCCAAGATTGGGGGGGGGAGCAGTTCTTC	CASSQDWGGEQFF
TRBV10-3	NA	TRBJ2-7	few	TGTGCCATCAGCCCCGTAGTTTCCTACGAGCAGTACTTC	CAISPVVSYEQYF
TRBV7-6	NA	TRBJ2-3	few	TGTGCCAGCAGCTTATTGGAAACGGGAGTGGCGTATTTT	CASSLLETGVAYF
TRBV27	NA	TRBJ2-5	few	TGTGCCAGCAGTTTAAGAGGGGACCAGGAGACCCAGTACTTC	CASSLRGDQETQYF
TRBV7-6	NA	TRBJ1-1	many	TGTGCCAGCAGCTTAGTGGGGACCGACCGGGGCACTGAAGCTTTCTTT	CASSLVGTDRGTEAFF
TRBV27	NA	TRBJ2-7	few	TGTGCCAGCAGCACAGAGAACCAATACGAGCAGTACTTC	CASSTENQYEQYF
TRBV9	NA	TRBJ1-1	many	TGTGCCAGCAGAGATGCCCGGGAGGGGTCCACTGAAGCTTTCTTT	CASRDAREGSTEAFF
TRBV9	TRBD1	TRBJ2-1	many	TGTGCCAGCAGCGTAGAAGGACAGGCGTTCCGCGAGCAGTTCTTC	CASSVEGQAFREQFF
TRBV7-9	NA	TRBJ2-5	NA	TGTGCCAGCAGCCCCCGCCCCACAGGGACGGGTGAGACCCAGTACTTC	CASSPRPTGTGETQYF
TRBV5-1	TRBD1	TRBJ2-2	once	TGCGCCAGCAGCCCACAGGGGTCGGGGACCGGGGAGCCGTTTTTT	CASSPQGSGTGEPFF
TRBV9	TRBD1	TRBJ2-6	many	TGTGCCAGCAGCCTACCGAGGACAGGACTCTCTGGGGCCAACGTCCTGACTTTC	CASSLPRTGLSGANVLTF
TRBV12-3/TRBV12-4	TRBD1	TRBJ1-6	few	TGTGCCAGCAGTAAAACAGGGGGCGCCGGATGGCCTTCACCCCTCCACTTT	CASSKTGGAGWPSPLHF
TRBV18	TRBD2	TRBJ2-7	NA	TGTGCCAGCTCACCCGCGCGGGGAGGGGACGAGCAGTACTTC	CASSPARGGDEQYF
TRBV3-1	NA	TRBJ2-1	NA	TGTGCCAGCAGCCCCCGGACTCTGAGGGCTGAGCAGTTCTTC	CASSPRTLRAEQFF
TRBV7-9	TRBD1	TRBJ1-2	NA	TGTGCCAGCAGTCCACAGGGGGTGGCCGGCTACACCTTC	CASSPQGVAGYTF
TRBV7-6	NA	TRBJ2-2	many	TGTGCCAGCAGCTTACTGCGCGGGGAGCTGTTTTTT	CASSLLRGELFF
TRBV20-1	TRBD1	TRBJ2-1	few	TGCAGCCCCGGACAGGGGGCCTGGAATGAGCAGTTCTTC	CSPGQGAWNEQFF
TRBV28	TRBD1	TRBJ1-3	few	TGTGCCAGCAGAAACACTGGGACAGGCAGAAACACCATATATTTT	CASRNTGTGRNTIYF
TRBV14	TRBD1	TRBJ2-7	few	TGTGCCAGCAGCCTAATACAGGGGATCGCCTACGAGCAGTACTTC	CASSLIQGIAYEQYF
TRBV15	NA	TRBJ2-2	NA	TGTGCCACCTCTCTACACTCGAACACCGGGGAGCTGTTTTTT	CATSLHSNTGELFF
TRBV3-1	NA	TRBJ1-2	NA	TGTGCCAGCAGCCAAGTCCCGGGGACGGATGGCTACACCTTC	CASSQVPGTDGYTF
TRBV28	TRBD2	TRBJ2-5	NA	TGTGCCAGCAGTTCCCCACTAGCGGGAGGGAGGGAGACCCAGTACTTC	CASSSPLAGGRETQYF
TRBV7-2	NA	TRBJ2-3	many	TGTGCCAGCAGCTTAGCTACCGCTTTGGGCACAGATACGCAGTATTTT	CASSLATALGTDTQYF
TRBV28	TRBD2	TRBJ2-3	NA	TGTGCCAGCTCCCGCCCCCTAGCGGGCCCAAATACGCAGTATTTT	CASSRPLAGPNTQYF
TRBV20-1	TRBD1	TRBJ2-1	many	TGCAGTGCTAGAGATCTAACAGGGGGGTACAATGAGCAGTTCTTC	CSARDLTGGYNEQFF